The source of this T cell receptor (beta chain) is a study of siplizumab effects on memory and regulatory T cells. Study results and caveats: Only a minority of proliferating CD4+ or CD8+ clones had an assignable naive or memory phenotype, with roughly 75-95% lacking one.

This clone showed up just once. Its target is not known. V was trimmed by 0 bases and J by 3 bases, leaving 18 bases between them. Germline assignment: CDR1 LGHNA and CDR2 YSLEER. CDR3 length: 18 amino acids. Per individual sample, 95,000 to 100,000 TCR templates were assayed. Sequencing used immunoSEQ multiplex PCR; TCRdb keeps in-frame clones, though not all of them. The data hold some 62,000 clones, with 70% to 85% observed a single time. This clonotype originated in a human donor in good health. The sample consisted of memory CD4+ T cells sorted from blood. The chain joins TRBV4-3 to TRBJ2-1; perhaps TRBD2 as D (6 bases). The CDR3 coding sequence is TGCGCCAGCAGCCAAGATGGCGGGGTGGTCTACTACTACAATGAGCAGTTCTTC. It translates to CASSQDGGVVYYYNEQFF.